A selection of T cell receptor beta chains follows, all from one sample in a study of blood T cell repertoires in COVID-19. Method: immunoSEQ multiplex PCR; TCRdb's copy keeps in-frame clones and lacks some. The data hold some 300,000 clones, with 85% to 95% observed a single time. The sequencing sample was made of PBMCs or T cells enriched from blood (not recorded which). The receptors stem from a woman in her thirties who had been exposed to COVID-19. CDR3s include the opening cysteine and the closing phenylalanine or tryptophan. D genes are given only for firm matches. The listing skips clone size in some rows; elsewhere it reads once, few, many or a size class.

TRBD1	TRBV11-1	TRBJ1-2	NA	CASSWGTGGYYGYTF	TGTGCCAGCAGCTGGGGGACAGGGGGGTACTATGGCTACACCTTC
TRBD1	TRBV3-1/TRBV3-2	TRBJ1-1	NA	CASSLRQGAGNTEAFF	TGTGCCAGCAGCCTCCGACAGGGGGCTGGAAACACTGAAGCTTTCTTT
TRBD2	TRBV6-6	TRBJ2-7	NA	CASSYSATSGLEQYF	TGTGCCAGCAGTTACTCAGCGACTAGCGGGCTAGAGCAGTACTTC
NA	TRBV19	TRBJ2-3	few	CASSVGQRTDTQYF	TGTGCCAGTAGTGTTGGACAGCGCACAGATACGCAGTATTTT
NA	TRBV4-3	TRBJ2-7	NA	CASSQEIDSLGEQYF	TGCGCCAGCAGCCAAGAGATTGACAGTCTCGGCGAGCAGTACTTC
NA	TRBV19	TRBJ1-1	NA	CASSQGRNTEAFF	TGTGCCAGTAGTCAGGGGCGAAACACTGAAGCTTTCTTT
TRBD1	TRBV7-3	TRBJ2-4	NA	CASSLGQGENIQYF	TGTGCCAGCAGCTTGGGCCAGGGGGAGAACATTCAGTACTTC
NA	TRBV5-1	TRBJ2-1	NA	CASSSQVLIRDEQFF	TGCGCCAGCAGCTCACAGGTATTAATTAGGGATGAGCAGTTCTTC
NA	TRBV11-1	TRBJ2-7	NA	CASSLAGTAPYEQYF	TGTGCCAGCAGCTTAGCGGGGACTGCCCCCTACGAGCAGTACTTC
TRBD1	TRBV5-5	TRBJ1-2	NA	CASSPDVRGRSYGYTF	TGTGCCAGCAGCCCGGACGTTAGGGGGCGCAGCTATGGCTACACCTTC
NA	TRBV13	TRBJ2-7	NA	CASSFAPGRTGFVRVSYEQYF	TGTGCCAGCAGCTTTGCCCCCGGGCGGACGGGGTTTGTTAGAGTTTCCTACGAGCAGTACTTC
TRBD2	TRBV30	TRBJ2-1	NA	CAWSFTSGLGNEQFF	TGTGCCTGGAGTTTTACTAGCGGGCTGGGGAATGAGCAGTTCTTC
NA	TRBV4-1	TRBJ1-3	once	CASSQPLGTSGNTIYF	TGCGCCAGCAGCCAACCGCTTGGGACTTCGGGAAACACCATATATTTT
NA	TRBV6-1	TRBJ1-3	NA	CASSEWQGGNTIYF	TGTGCCAGCAGTGAATGGCAGGGGGGAAACACCATATATTTT
TRBD1	TRBV6-5	TRBJ2-7	NA	CASSDSRGQREQYF	TGTGCCAGCAGTGACTCCAGGGGGCAACGCGAGCAGTACTTC
TRBD1	TRBV7-9	TRBJ1-2	NA	CASSPWGQGEWDYGYTF	TGTGCCAGCAGCCCGTGGGGACAGGGGGAATGGGACTATGGCTACACCTTC
NA	TRBV19	TRBJ1-1	NA	CASSIFGDTEAFF	TGTGCCAGTAGTATATTCGGAGACACTGAAGCTTTCTTT
TRBD2	TRBV6-5	TRBJ2-7	NA	CASGSFGGNEQYF	TGTGCCAGCGGGTCGTTCGGGGGGAACGAGCAGTACTTC
TRBD1	TRBV9	TRBJ1-4	NA	CASSVGGGNEKLFF	TGTGCCAGCAGCGTAGGAGGGGGCAATGAAAAACTGTTTTTT
TRBD1	TRBV9	TRBJ1-4	NA	CASSVTGVNEKLFF	TGTGCCAGCAGCGTGACAGGGGTTAATGAAAAACTGTTTTTT
NA	TRBV10-3	TRBJ1-1	NA	CAAALWLNTEAFF	TGTGCCGCAGCACTATGGCTGAACACTGAAGCTTTCTTT
NA	TRBV11-2	TRBJ1-2	NA	CASSLVGADSNYGYTF	TGTGCCAGCAGCTTAGTTGGGGCGGATTCTAACTATGGCTACACCTTC
NA	TRBV5-1	TRBJ1-4	NA	CASSLNVGLYEKLFF	TGCGCCAGCAGCTTGAATGTCGGACTGTATGAAAAACTGTTTTTT
TRBD1	TRBV5-1	TRBJ1-4	NA	CASRPGQGTNEKLFF	TGCGCCAGCCGCCCGGGACAGGGAACTAATGAAAAACTGTTTTTT
TRBD1	TRBV7-2	TRBJ1-2	NA	CASSYWTGSGYTF	TGTGCCAGCAGCTACTGGACAGGGTCTGGCTACACCTTC
NA	TRBV5-4	TRBJ2-5	once	CASGTRGSAETQYF	TGTGCCAGCGGAACTCGGGGGTCTGCGGAGACCCAGTACTTC
NA	TRBV18	TRBJ1-2	NA	CASSPPAYGYTF	TGTGCCAGCTCACCACCGGCCTATGGCTACACCTTC
NA	TRBV5-5	TRBJ1-3	NA	CASSLAGSGNTIYF	TGTGCCAGCAGCTTGGCGGGGAGCGGAAACACCATATATTTT
NA	TRBV29-1	TRBJ2-3	NA	CSVGASGGTGTDTQYF	TGCAGCGTTGGAGCCTCAGGGGGGACTGGCACAGATACGCAGTATTTT
TRBD1	TRBV30	TRBJ2-7	NA	CAWSVGTGGEQYF	TGTGCCTGGAGTGTAGGGACAGGGGGCGAGCAGTACTTC
TRBD1	TRBV7-2	TRBJ1-1	NA	CASSISRTGSTEAFF	TGTGCCAGCAGCATCTCCCGGACAGGGTCCACTGAAGCTTTCTTT
NA	TRBV3-1/TRBV3-2	TRBJ1-5	NA	CASSPDIVRQPQHF	TGTGCCAGCAGCCCGGACATAGTTCGGCAGCCCCAGCATTTT
NA	TRBV18	TRBJ1-5	NA	CASSPSTGPNQPQHF	TGTGCCAGCTCACCAAGTACAGGCCCTAATCAGCCCCAGCATTTT